The source of this T cell receptor beta chain is a study of blood T cell repertoires in COVID-19. Study-wide context: The United States, Italy and Spain provided the acute and convalescent COVID-19 samples.

Only in-frame clones appear in the TCRdb table, and some are missing; sequencing was by immunoSEQ multiplex PCR. The sample includes tens of thousands of clones, around 74% of them seen just once. This CDR3 has 19 amino acids. The germline CDR1 and CDR2 sequences are SGDLS and YYNGEE. V was pared by 6 bases and J by 0 bases, with 19 bases of the junction left unmatched. Enrollment of patients from Seattle took place during active infection, with longitudinal follow-up. The sequencing input was peripheral blood. The sequence was collected from an older man with COVID-19, enrolled during active disease. The V call is TRBV9, the J call TRBJ2-3, with TRBD1 identical over 7 bases. CDR3: CASKDRRASGGSSTDTQYF. The CDR3 DNA is TGTGCCAGCAAGGACAGGCGGGCCTCTGGGGGATCTAGCACAGATACGCAGTATTTT.